This paragraph reports one TCR beta chain. This clone was observed a few times. Which antigen it targets is not known. The sample holds no much larger clone one base away, and base qualities are not on file. Patients with autoimmune disease history or receiving systemic immunosuppression were excluded from the trial. Peripheral blood for TCR sequencing was collected from all dose cohorts at baseline, on cycle 4 day 1, and on cycle 7 day 1. Samples came from an open-label, multicenter, first-in-human phase I dose-escalation trial of ivuxolimab. Adults with locally advanced or metastatic melanoma, renal cell, hepatocellular, or head and neck squamous cell carcinoma were enrolled in the trial. CD4+ and CD8+ T cells were sorted separately from peripheral blood before TCR sequencing. The data stem from a study of OX40 agonist ivuxolimab in advanced cancers. Turning to the overall study: Ivuxolimab was a fully human IgG2 agonistic monoclonal antibody targeting the costimulatory receptor OX40 (CD134). The dose-escalation cohort was about 83% male with a mean age of approximately 60 years, ranging from roughly 20 to 80. Of the roughly 52 dose-escalation patients, hepatocellular carcinoma was present in about 20, melanoma in approximately 15, renal cell carcinoma in 9 and head and neck cancer in 9. Intravenous ivuxolimab was administered to patients every 2 weeks at six dose levels: 0.01, 0.1, 0.3, 1.5, 3 and 10 mg/kg. Patients were allowed to have had prior anti-PD-1, anti-PD-L1 or anti-CTLA-4 therapy, and roughly 40% of the dose-escalation patients had been treated with checkpoint inhibitors. Peripheral TCRbeta sequencing was intended to test whether TCR sequence diversity was altered and clonal T-cell expansion was caused by ivuxolimab. The paper covers the monotherapy dose-escalation part of the phase I ivuxolimab trial, which included N ≈ 50 patients. Partial responses occurred in three dose-escalation patients, of whom one had hepatocellular carcinoma and two had cutaneous melanoma. Broad study findings and their caveats: Partial responders in the 0.1-3.0 mg/kg groups had among the lowest normalized peripheral clonal expansion, especially among CD8+ T cells. Which antigens the clonally expanded peripheral T cells were specific for was not determined. At doses from 0.1 to 3.0 mg/kg, clonal expansion was seen in both CD4+ and CD8+ blood T cells between baseline and week 6. Low levels of normalized T-cell clonal expansion were also seen in some patients who did not respond. After ivuxolimab, more expanded clones were found on average in CD8+ T cells than in CD4+ T cells.

CDR1 PRHDT and CDR2 FYEKMQ are derived from the germline V gene (reference sequence). The CDR3 contains 16 residues, cysteine and phenylalanine counted. The only DNA kept is the CDR3, 48 bases in frame from the first base. The junction shows trimming of 2 bases on V and 0 bases on J, plus 8 bases between the germline ends. To sequence the TCRbeta CDR3 region, genomic DNA was isolated from the sorted cells. TCRbeta CDR3 regions were sequenced using the immunoSEQ Assay. TCRdb holds this immuneACCESS table with in-frame rearrangements only. Some clones are missing; in checked studies, unresolved V genes explain under half, and the rest has no known cause. The sample has roughly 25,000 clones on record, 80% to 85% of them singletons. The top ten constitute 32% of the sample.

The chain is encoded by TRBV13 joined to TRBJ1-6; the best D guess is TRBD1, with 5 bases matching. Specimen: CD4+ or CD8+ T cells sorted from blood, collected in a trial of the OX40 agonist ivuxolimab. This sequence originates from an adult with an advanced solid tumor such as melanoma, head and neck, liver or kidney cancer. The CDR3 region reads CASSLSGISYNSPLHF. The nucleotide sequence reads TGTGCCAGCAGCTTATCAGGGATCTCCTATAATTCACCCCTCCACTTT.